Listed here is a single TCR beta chain. Its antigen remains undetermined. No base qualities exist here, and no much larger clone lies one base off it. cDNA was synthesized by template-switch 5'RACE using a primer with a 10-nucleotide random unique molecular identifier that tagged each TCR transcript. Each sequencing run produced over 190 million TCR-beta sequences covering 15-18 subjects. The RNeasy kit was used to extract total RNA. Using the KAPA Real-time Library Amplification kit, TCR-beta VDJ regions were amplified with primers for the TCR constant region and the 5'RACE anchor. A first PCR added sample indexes and Illumina adaptors, after which a second PCR increased the library yield. The roughly 650 bp TCR product was size-selected on a 2% E-gel SizeSelection system after Ampure bead purification. Before pooling, library quality was checked on a Bioanalyzer, concentration was measured with Qubit, and libraries were quantified with the Kapa Library Quantification kit. Paired-end 2 x 150 bp sequencing of the libraries was performed on an Illumina HiSeq 2500. To increase sequence diversity, roughly 24-31% phiX was spiked into each library pool. For the original study's pipeline: Quality-filtered reads were processed with the UMI-based MiGEC pipeline, and over 75% of raw TCR sequences were removed by the MiGEC pipeline during error correction. IMGT germline references were used for alignment of VDJ genes, and clonotypes were defined by a unique CDR3 amino acid sequence together with V-J genes. VDJtools evaluated clonal expansion, Shannon diversity and CDR3 relatedness (CalcPairwiseDistances, ClusterSamples); CLCbio workbench built phylogenetic trees. Using coefficient-of-variation modelling across technical triplicates, the study counted a clone as expanded if it had at least 8 unique UMIs. Using fastp at Q25 and MiXCR, TCRdb reprocessed the public reads and kept productive beta chains. One record per CDR3 amino acid sequence lists the most common genes and DNA. Here the V and J calls rest on TCRdb's processing, not on the authors' analysis. The sample contains 48,000 or so distinct CDR3 sequences, over 9% of them found a single time. 20% to 25% of the sample goes to the ten largest clones.

The data were obtained in a study of neurological immune-mediated disorders (dated by TCRdb to between 2018 and 2021). For the wider study: Peripheral blood TCR-beta repertoires from HTLV-I-associated myelopathy (HAM/TSP) patients, multiple sclerosis patients and healthy controls were compared by UMI-based sequencing. Longitudinal samples, technical triplicates and paired sorted CD4+ and CD8+ T-cell subsets, alongside PBMC samples, were included among the roughly 110 TCR-beta libraries. The cohort was made up of 68 subjects, consisting of some 15 HAM/TSP patients, about 34 multiple sclerosis patients and 20 healthy controls. What the authors observed across the whole study: TCR clonal expansion was highest in HAM/TSP patients and lowest in MS patients, with MS patients falling below even healthy controls. Expanded clones from different subjects shared no identical CDR3 amino acid sequences, which suggests that TCR-beta repertoires were private in all groups.

Unsorted PBMC libraries were generated from 2 million PBMCs stored in RNAlater at -80 °C until RNA extraction. PBMCs were separated from peripheral blood using Ficoll-Hypaque density gradient centrifugation and then cryopreserved in liquid nitrogen. The germline V gene sets CDR1 to MNHNS and CDR2 to SASEGT. Between the V and J ends, shortened by 6 bases and 6 bases respectively, the junction contains 19 bases. The CDR3 runs 15 residues from the cysteine to the phenylalanine. This entry keeps only the CDR3 DNA: 45 bases, framed from base 1. The chain joins TRBV6-1 to TRBJ2-3, with no reliable assignment of the D segment. Material: PBMCs. This sequence was found in a woman between 35 and 50 years old with HTLV-1-associated myelopathy (HAM/TSP). DNA sequence: TGTGCCAGCAGGGTCTTGAGCTCGGGTGTGGATACGCAGTATTTT. Its protein is CASRVLSSGVDTQYF.